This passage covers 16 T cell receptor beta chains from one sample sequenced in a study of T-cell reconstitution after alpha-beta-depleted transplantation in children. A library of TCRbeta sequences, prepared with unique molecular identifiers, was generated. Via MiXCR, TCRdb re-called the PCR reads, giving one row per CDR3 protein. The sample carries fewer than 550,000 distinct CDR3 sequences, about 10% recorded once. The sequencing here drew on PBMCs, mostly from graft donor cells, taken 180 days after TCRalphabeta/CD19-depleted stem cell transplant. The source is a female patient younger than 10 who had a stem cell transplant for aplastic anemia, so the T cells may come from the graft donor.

The CDR3 bases are TGTGCCAGCAGTTCCCCGGGGCAGGCAAGAAACACCATATATTTT. This encodes CASSSPGQARNTIYF. The chain carries TRBV12-3 or TRBV12-4 and TRBJ1-3, with D possibly matching TRBD1 (5 bases). V gave up 4 bases and J gave up 5 bases, with 15 bases separating them. The CDR3 is 15 amino acids.

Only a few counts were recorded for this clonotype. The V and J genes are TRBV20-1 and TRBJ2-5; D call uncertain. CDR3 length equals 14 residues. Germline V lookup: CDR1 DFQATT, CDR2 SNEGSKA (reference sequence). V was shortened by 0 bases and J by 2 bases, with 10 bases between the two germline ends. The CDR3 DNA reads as TGCAGTGCTAGAGAGGCTAGTGCTCAAGAGACCCAGTACTTC. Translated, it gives CSAREASAQETQYF.

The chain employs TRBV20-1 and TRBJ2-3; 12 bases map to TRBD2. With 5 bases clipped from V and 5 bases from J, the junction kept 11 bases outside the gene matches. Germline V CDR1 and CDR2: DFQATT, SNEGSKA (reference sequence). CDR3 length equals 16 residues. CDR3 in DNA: TGCAGTGCTGACTCAGCTCCGGGACTAGCGGGAGATACGCAGTATTTT. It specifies CSADSAPGLAGDTQYF.

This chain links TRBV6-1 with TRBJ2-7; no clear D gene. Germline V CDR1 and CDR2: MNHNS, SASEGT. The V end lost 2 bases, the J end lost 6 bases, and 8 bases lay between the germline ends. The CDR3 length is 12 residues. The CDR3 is CASSEHGIEQYF. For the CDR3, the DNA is TGTGCCAGCAGTGAACATGGGATCGAGCAGTACTTC.

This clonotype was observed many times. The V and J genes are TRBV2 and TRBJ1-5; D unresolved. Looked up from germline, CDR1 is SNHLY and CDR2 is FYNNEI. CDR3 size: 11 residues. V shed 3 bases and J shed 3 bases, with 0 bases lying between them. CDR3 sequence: CASSDNQPQHF. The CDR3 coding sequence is TGTGCCAGCAGTGACAATCAGCCCCAGCATTTT.

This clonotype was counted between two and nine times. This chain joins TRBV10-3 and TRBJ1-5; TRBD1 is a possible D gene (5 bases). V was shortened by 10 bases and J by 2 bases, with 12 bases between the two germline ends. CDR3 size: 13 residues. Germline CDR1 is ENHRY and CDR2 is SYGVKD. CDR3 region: CASGTEGNQPQHF. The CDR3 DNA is TGTGCCAGCGGGACCGAGGGCAATCAGCCCCAGCATTTT.

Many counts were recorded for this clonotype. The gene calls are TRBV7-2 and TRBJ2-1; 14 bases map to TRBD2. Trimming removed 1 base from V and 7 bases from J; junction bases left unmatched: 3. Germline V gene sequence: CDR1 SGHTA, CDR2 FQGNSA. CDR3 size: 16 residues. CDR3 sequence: CASSLDGLAGGNEQFF. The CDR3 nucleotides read TGTGCCAGCAGCTTAGACGGACTAGCGGGAGGAAATGAGCAGTTCTTC. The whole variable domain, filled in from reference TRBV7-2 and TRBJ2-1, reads GAGVSQSPSNKVTEKGKDVELRCDPISGHTALYWYRQSLGQGLEFLIYFQGNSAPDKSGLPSDRFSAERTGGSVSTLTIQRTQQEDSAVYLCASSLDGLAGGNEQFFGPGTRLTVL.

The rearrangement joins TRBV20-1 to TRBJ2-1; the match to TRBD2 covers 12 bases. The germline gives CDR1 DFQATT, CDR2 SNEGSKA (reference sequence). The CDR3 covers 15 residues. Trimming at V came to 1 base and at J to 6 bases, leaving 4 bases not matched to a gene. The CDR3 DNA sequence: TGCAGTGCTAGAGCCCTAGCGGGAGGGCCCAATGAGCAGTTCTTC. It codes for CSARALAGGPNEQFF.

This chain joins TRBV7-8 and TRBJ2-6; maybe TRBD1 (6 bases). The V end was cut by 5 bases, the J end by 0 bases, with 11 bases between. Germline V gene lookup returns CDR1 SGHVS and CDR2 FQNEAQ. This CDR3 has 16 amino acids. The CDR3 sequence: CASSTRDNSGANVLTF. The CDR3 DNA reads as TGTGCCAGCAGCACAAGGGACAACTCTGGGGCCAACGTCCTGACTTTC.

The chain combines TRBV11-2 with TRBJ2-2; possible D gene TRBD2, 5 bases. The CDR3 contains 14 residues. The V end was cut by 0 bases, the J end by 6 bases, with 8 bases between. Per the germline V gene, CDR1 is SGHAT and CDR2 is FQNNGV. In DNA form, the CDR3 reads TGTGCCAGCAGCTTAGATCTGGGAGCCGGGGAGCTGTTTTTT. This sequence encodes CASSLDLGAGELFF.

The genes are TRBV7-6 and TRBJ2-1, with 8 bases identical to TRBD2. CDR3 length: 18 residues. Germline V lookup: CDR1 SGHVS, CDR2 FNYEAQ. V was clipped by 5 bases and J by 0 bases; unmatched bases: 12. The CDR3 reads CASSERLAGPGSYNEQFF. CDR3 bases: TGTGCCAGCAGCGAAAGGCTAGCGGGTCCCGGCTCCTACAATGAGCAGTTCTTC.

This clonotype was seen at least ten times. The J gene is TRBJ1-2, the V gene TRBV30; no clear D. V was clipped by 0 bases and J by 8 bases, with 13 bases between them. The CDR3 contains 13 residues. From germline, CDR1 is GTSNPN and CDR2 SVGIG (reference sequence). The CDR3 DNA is TGTGCCTGGAGTGTAGGTTGGCCGGAGGGCTACACCTTC. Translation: CAWSVGWPEGYTF.

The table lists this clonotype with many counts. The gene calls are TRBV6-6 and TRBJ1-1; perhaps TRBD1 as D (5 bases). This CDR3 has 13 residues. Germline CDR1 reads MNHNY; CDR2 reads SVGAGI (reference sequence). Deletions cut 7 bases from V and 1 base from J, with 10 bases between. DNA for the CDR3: TGTGCCAGCACCCTAGACAGGAACACTGAAGCTTTCTTT. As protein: CASTLDRNTEAFF.

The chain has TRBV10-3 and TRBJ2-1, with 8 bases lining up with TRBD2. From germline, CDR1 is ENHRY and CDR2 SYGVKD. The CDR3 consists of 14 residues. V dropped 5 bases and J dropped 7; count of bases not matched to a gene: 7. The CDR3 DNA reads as TGTGCCATCAGTTCCGGGACTAGTTATAATGAGCAGTTCTTC. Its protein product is CAISSGTSYNEQFF.

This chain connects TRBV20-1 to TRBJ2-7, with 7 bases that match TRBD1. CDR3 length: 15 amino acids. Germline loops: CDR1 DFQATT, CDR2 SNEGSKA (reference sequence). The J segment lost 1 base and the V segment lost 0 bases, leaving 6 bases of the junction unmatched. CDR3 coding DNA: TGCAGTGCTAGAGATCTGGGCAGGGGGTCCTACGAGCAGTACTTC. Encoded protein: CSARDLGRGSYEQYF.

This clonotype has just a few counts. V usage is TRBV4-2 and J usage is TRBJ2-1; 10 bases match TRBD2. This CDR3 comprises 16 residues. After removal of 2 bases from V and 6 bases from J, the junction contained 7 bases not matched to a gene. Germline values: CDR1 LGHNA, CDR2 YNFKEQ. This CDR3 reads CASSQPSGGGINEQFF. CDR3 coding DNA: TGTGCCAGCAGCCAACCTAGCGGGGGAGGAATCAATGAGCAGTTCTTC.